These 28 T cell receptor beta chains were sequenced from one sample in a study of vaccination and CD4 T cells after COVID-19. Cultured CD4+ T cell DNA underwent sequencing with the Oncomine TCR Beta short-read assay. From the PCR reads, TCRdb called clonotypes with MiXCR, one entry per CDR3 protein. Of around 20,000 distinct CDR3 sequences in the sample, over 40% were seen once. Treatment indicated: roughly ten-day PBMC culture with coronavirus spike peptide pools or control peptides (ViraFEST assay). The antigens for these receptors are not known. Material for sequencing was CD4+ T cells from blood, cultured in vitro. The receptor set was obtained from a human donor who had recovered from COVID-19.

A few counts support this clonotype. The chain joins TRBV10-1 to TRBJ2-5; TRBD1 might be the D (5 bases). The V and J ends lost 0 bases and 5 bases respectively, with 16 bases between them. The CDR3 runs to 16 residues. Germline V CDR1 and CDR2: WNHNN, SYGVQD (reference sequence). The CDR3 loop is CASSESMGQGMETQYF. In DNA form, the CDR3 reads TGCGCCAGCAGTGAGTCCATGGGGCAGGGAATGGAGACCCAGTACTTC.

This clonotype was detected a few times. V is TRBV28 and J is TRBJ1-5; a possible D gene is TRBD1 (5 bases). The ends were cut back, 5 bases at V and 0 bases at J, with 26 bases in the middle. The CDR3 has 20 amino acids. CDR1 is MDHEN and CDR2 is SYDVKM in the germline V gene. The CDR3 sequence is CASSPYSPRGGLYSNQPQHF. CDR3 DNA sequence: TGTGCCAGCAGTCCGTATTCCCCGCGGGGGGGACTATATAGCAATCAGCCCCAGCATTTT.

V usage is TRBV20-1 and J usage is TRBJ2-7, with 7 bases identical to TRBD2. The CDR3 is 14 amino acids. Trimming cost V 3 bases and J 6 bases; bases outside gene matches: 11. Germline CDR1 and CDR2: DFQATT and SNEGSKA (reference sequence). CDR3 sequence: CSASQAGLKGEQYF. CDR3 in DNA: TGCAGTGCTAGTCAAGCGGGACTAAAGGGCGAGCAGTACTTC.

This clonotype has a handful of counts. This chain connects TRBV18 to TRBJ1-6, with 8 bases identical to TRBD1. This CDR3 contains 15 residues. Per germline, CDR1 KGHSH and CDR2 LQKENI. J gave up 7 bases and V 0 bases, and 2 bases lay outside the gene matches. CDR3 sequence (DNA): TGTGCCAGCTCACCACCGCAGGGGGCAAATTCACCCCTCCACTTT. Its translation: CASSPPQGANSPLHF. The variable domain in full, completed from reference TRBV18 and TRBJ1-6, reads NAGVMQNPRHLVRRRGQEARLRCSPMKGHSHVYWYRQLPEEGLKFMVYLQKENIIDESGMPKERFSAEFPKEGPSILRIQQVVRGDSAAYFCASSPPQGANSPLHFGNGTRLTVT.

The rearrangement links TRBV12-3 or TRBV12-4 to TRBJ2-5; 8 bases fit TRBD1. The CDR3 is 12 residues long. V dropped 10 bases and J dropped 4; count of bases not matched to a gene: 5. CDR3 region: CATTGAGETQYF. The CDR3, as DNA: TGTGCCACGACAGGGGCGGGAGAGACCCAGTACTTC.

In this sample, this clonotype turned up a few times. This sequence joins TRBV27 and TRBJ2-7, with TRBD1 identical over 7 bases. Trimming cost V 9 bases and J 1 base; bases outside gene matches: 12. Germline values: CDR1 MNHEY, CDR2 SMNVEV (reference sequence). CDR3 size: 15 residues. The CDR3 is CASASWDRDSYEQYF. In DNA, the CDR3 is TGTGCCAGTGCCTCTTGGGACAGAGATTCCTACGAGCAGTACTTC.

This rearrangement joins TRBV19 to TRBJ1-1, with 7 nucleotides matching TRBD1. In germline, CDR1 is LNHDA, CDR2 SQIVND (reference sequence). The CDR3 extends over 13 amino acids. J was trimmed by 0 bases and V by 7 bases; bases with no gene match: 2. As DNA, the CDR3 is TGTGCCAGTACCGGACAGGTGAACACTGAAGCTTTCTTT. Its protein is CASTGQVNTEAFF.

This clonotype was seen just once. V usage is TRBV7-9 and J usage is TRBJ1-2; TRBD1 is a possible D gene (5 bases). Deletions cut 6 bases from V and 2 bases from J, with 10 bases between. Germline lookup yields CDR1 SEHNR and CDR2 FQNEAQ (reference sequence). This CDR3 spans 13 amino acids. The chain's CDR3 is CASRKQDNYGYTF. CDR3 nucleotides: TGTGCCAGCAGAAAACAGGACAACTATGGCTACACCTTC.

The V gene is TRBV7-2, the J gene TRBJ2-5; 10 bases line up with TRBD2. Germline trimming cut 5 bases from V and 1 base from J; bases unmatched to any gene: 7. This CDR3 is 16 amino acids long. The germline CDR1 and CDR2 sequences are SGHTA and FQGNSA. This chain's CDR3 is CASSTSSGSTQETQYF. CDR3 in DNA: TGTGCCAGCAGCACGTCTAGCGGGAGCACCCAAGAGACCCAGTACTTC.

This clonotype turned up a few times. The DNA for the CDR3 is TGTGCCAGCCTACTCTCGCTACCGAACACTGAAGCTTTCTTT. Protein: CASLLSLPNTEAFF. The chain links TRBV7-8 to TRBJ1-1; D is undetermined. CDR1 and CDR2 (germline): SGHVS, FQNEAQ. Trimming took off 8 bases at V and 1 base at J, with 14 bases between the two ends. CDR3 length: 14 residues.

The CDR3 protein is CASSIGPGTGNTEAFF. Written as DNA, the CDR3 is TGTGCCAGTAGTATTGGGCCCGGGACAGGGAACACTGAAGCTTTCTTT. V and J are TRBV19 and TRBJ1-1; 8 bases fit TRBD1. The junction had 7 bases not matched to a gene; V was cut back by 3 bases and J by 1 base. The germline gives CDR1 LNHDA, CDR2 SQIVND (reference sequence). This CDR3 contains 16 residues.

This rearrangement joins TRBV7-6 to TRBJ2-1, with 15 bases lining up with TRBD2. The end of the DNA aligns better with TRBJ2-7, so the J call may be wrong. The CDR3 runs 16 residues. Germline CDR1 and CDR2: SGHVS and FNYEAQ. The CDR3 sequence is CASSFGLAGGRVEQYF. The CDR3 region has the DNA TGTGCCAGCAGCTTCGGACTAGCGGGAGGGCGGGTCGAGCAGTACTTC.

The genes are TRBV6-1 and TRBJ2-5; TRBD1 aligns across 8 bases. Germline CDR1 is MNHNS and CDR2 is SASEGT. This CDR3 spans 13 amino acids. Trimming took 4 bases from V and 5 from J; bases not matched to a gene: 3. In DNA form, the CDR3 reads TGTGCCAGCAGTGGACGGGACAGGGAGACCCAGTACTTC. Protein product: CASSGRDRETQYF.

This clonotype has just one count. The rearrangement links TRBV4-1 to TRBJ1-5; D not resolved. Per the germline V gene, CDR1 is MGHRA and CDR2 is YSYEKL. V lost 1 base and J 4 bases, leaving 8 bases between the germline ends. The CDR3 spans 14 residues. The DNA of the CDR3 is TGCGCCAGCAGCCAAGTAGCGGTTAATCAGCCCCAGCATTTT. Its protein is CASSQVAVNQPQHF.

The chain links TRBV7-3 to TRBJ1-1; D might be TRBD1 (6 bases). The V gene's germline CDR1 is SGHTA and CDR2 FQGTGA. The CDR3 covers 13 residues. V lost 5 bases and J 2 bases, leaving 9 bases between the germline ends. CDR3 nucleotide sequence: TGTGCCAGCAGCAGGACAGTTAACACTGAAGCTTTCTTT. This translates into CASSRTVNTEAFF.

A few counts support this clonotype. V usage is TRBV2 and J usage is TRBJ1-2, with a weak D call TRBD1 (5 bases). Germline V CDR1 and CDR2: SNHLY, FYNNEI. V was pared by 5 bases and J by 7 bases, with 14 bases between. The length of the CDR3 is 13 residues. DNA of the CDR3: TGTGCCAGCAGTATCGAAGGGGCTTCTGGCTACACCTTC. Its protein product is CASSIEGASGYTF.

This clonotype was seen more than once but under ten times. The CDR3 sequence: CASSIGTGGNTGELFF. CDR3 sequence (DNA): TGTGCCAGTAGTATAGGGACAGGGGGGAACACCGGGGAGCTGTTTTTT. The chain has TRBV19 and TRBJ2-2; 10 bases map to TRBD1. This CDR3 has 16 residues. The germline CDR1 and CDR2 sequences are LNHDA and SQIVND (reference sequence). The junction had 0 bases not matched to a gene; V was cut back by 1 base and J by 1 base.

V usage is TRBV6-5 and J usage is TRBJ1-2, with D maybe TRBD1 (6 bases). V was trimmed by 2 bases and J by 7 bases, leaving 17 bases between them. Germline assignment: CDR1 MNHEY and CDR2 SVGAGI. The CDR3 covers 15 residues. The CDR3 here is CASSYGWGPQGGYTF. The DNA of the CDR3 is TGTGCCAGCAGTTACGGTTGGGGGCCCCAGGGTGGCTACACCTTC.

This clonotype was detected a few times. This sequence joins TRBV15 and TRBJ2-7, with unresolved D. V lost 3 bases to trimming and J lost 6 bases, with 15 bases between them. Per germline, CDR1 LNHNV and CDR2 YYDKDF (reference sequence). This CDR3 has 14 residues. The DNA of the CDR3 is TGTGCCACCAGCAGGTCGCTTCTACGGCCCGAGCAGTACTTC. It codes for CATSRSLLRPEQYF.

This CDR3 reads CASSGFVQPQHF. CDR3 in DNA: TGTGCCAGCTCGGGGTTTGTTCAGCCCCAGCATTTT. This chain connects TRBV5-8 to TRBJ1-5; D gene uncertain. The CDR3 is 12 residues long. Germline-derived CDR1 and CDR2 are SGHTS and YDEGEE. Trimming took 7 bases from V and 6 from J, leaving 11 bases between them. Filled out from reference TRBV5-8 and TRBJ1-5, the complete variable domain reads EAGVTQSPTHLIKTRGQQATLRCSPISGHTSVYWYQQALGLGLQFLLWYDEGEERNRGNFPPRFSGRQFPNYSSELNVNALELEDSALYLCASSGFVQPQHFGDGTRLSIL.

This clonotype was counted a few times. The rearrangement links TRBV7-3 to TRBJ1-2; 8 bases line up with TRBD1. Trimming took 5 bases from V and 5 from J; bases not matched to a gene: 10. Germline lookup yields CDR1 SGHTA and CDR2 FQGTGA. CDR3 length: 15 residues. DNA of the CDR3: TGTGCCAGCAGCAGCGGGAGACAGGGGCGTTATGGCTACACCTTC. Translating gives CASSSGRQGRYGYTF.

The genes are TRBV20-1 and TRBJ1-1; D gene unclear. The germline V gene encodes CDR1 DFQATT and CDR2 SNEGSKA (reference sequence). Trimming shortened V by 0 bases and J by 0 bases, and 17 bases separated the two germline ends. CDR3 length: 17 residues. CDR3 in amino acids: CSARDLRGLPLNTEAFF. CDR3 nucleotides: TGCAGTGCTAGAGATCTGCGGGGTTTACCTTTGAACACTGAAGCTTTCTTT.

The rearrangement joins TRBV20-1 to TRBJ1-3, with a tentative D call TRBD1 (5 bases). This CDR3 has 16 residues. Germline values: CDR1 DFQATT, CDR2 SNEGSKA (reference sequence). Trimming left V 0 bases short and J 4 bases short, with 16 bases between. The CDR3: CSARDQAGPQGNTIYF. The CDR3 DNA reads as TGCAGTGCTAGAGACCAGGCGGGACCGCAAGGAAACACCATATATTTT.

This chain connects TRBV7-2 to TRBJ1-3, with D tentatively TRBD1 (6 bases). The V gene's germline CDR1 is SGHTA and CDR2 FQGNSA. Trimming removed 1 base from V and 1 base from J, with 11 bases in between. CDR3 length: 16 residues. The CDR3 protein is CASSLGGGQSGNTIYF. DNA of the CDR3: TGTGCCAGCAGCTTAGGGGGGGGGCAGTCTGGAAACACCATATATTTT. The whole variable domain, filled in from reference TRBV7-2 and TRBJ1-3, reads GAGVSQSPSNKVTEKGKDVELRCDPISGHTALYWYRQSLGQGLEFLIYFQGNSAPDKSGLPSDRFSAERTGGSVSTLTIQRTQQEDSAVYLCASSLGGGQSGNTIYFGEGSWLTVV.

This clonotype was counted once. This chain uses TRBV29-1 with TRBJ1-1; a possible D gene is TRBD1 (5 bases). Germline V gene data show CDR1 as SQVTM and CDR2 as ANQGSEA. The CDR3 runs 13 residues. The V and J ends lost 7 bases and 7 bases respectively, with 19 bases between them. The CDR3 DNA reads TGCAGCGGTAGGGCCGGGACGAGAAGTGAAGCTTTCTTT. Its translation: CSGRAGTRSEAFF.

The chain's CDR3 is CAWSGGQEISPLHF. CDR3 sequence (DNA): TGTGCCTGGAGCGGGGGACAGGAGATTTCACCCCTCCACTTT. The chain combines TRBV30 with TRBJ1-6, with 8 bases matching TRBD1. Germline V CDR1 and CDR2: GTSNPN, SVGIG (reference sequence). With 3 bases clipped from V and 9 bases from J, the junction kept 7 bases outside the gene matches. The CDR3 runs to 14 residues.

This clonotype was picked up a small number of times. The chain carries TRBV20-1 and TRBJ2-5; perhaps D is TRBD1 or TRBD2 (5 bases each). With 2 bases removed from V and 5 bases from J, the gap between germline ends came to 18 bases. The germline gives CDR1 DFQATT, CDR2 SNEGSKA (reference sequence). This CDR3 region has 15 residues. As DNA, the CDR3 is TGCAGTGCTAGAACCCCCGGGACCCCAATGGAGACCCAGTACTTC. As protein: CSARTPGTPMETQYF.

The chain links TRBV20-1 to TRBJ2-1, with 7 bases matching TRBD2. V was pared by 0 bases and J by 8 bases, with 10 bases of the junction left unmatched. CDR3 length equals 15 residues. The germline CDR1 and CDR2 sequences are DFQATT and SNEGSKA (reference sequence). Here the CDR3 reads CSARDRMGGIYEQFF. CDR3 sequence (DNA): TGCAGTGCTAGAGATCGAATGGGGGGGATTTATGAGCAGTTCTTC.